Listed below are T cell receptor beta chains from one sample, sequenced in a study of untreated major depressive disorder. Method: immunoSEQ multiplex PCR; TCRdb's copy keeps in-frame clones and lacks some. This sample has more than 15,000 clones, with 92% found just once. Sequencing input: CD4+ T cells from PBMCs. The receptors originated from a woman aged 40 to 50 with major depressive disorder. CDR3s include the opening cysteine and the closing phenylalanine or tryptophan. Fields, in order: clone size, J gene, V gene, D gene, CDR3 protein, CDR3 DNA. D genes are given only for firm matches. Clone size is stated in some rows and not others, as once, few, many or a class when expanded.

>.|TRBJ1-1|TRBV5-6|.
CASSSAPPGTEAFF
TGTGCCAGCAGCTCCGCCCCCCCGGGGACTGAAGCTTTCTTT
>.|TRBJ1-2|TRBV6-1|.
CAGSVGYLGYTF
TGTGCCGGATCTGTAGGCTATCTGGGCTACACCTTC
>.|TRBJ1-2|TRBV4-2|.
CASSQVEGEVYGYTF
TGTGCCAGCAGCCAAGTAGAAGGGGAGGTCTATGGCTACACCTTC
>.|TRBJ2-7|TRBV5-1|TRBD2
CASSSGLALTYEQYF
TGCGCCAGCAGCTCGGGACTAGCGCTAACCTACGAGCAGTACTTC
>.|TRBJ2-1|TRBV6-1|.
CASSTWGLPLNEQFF
TGTGCCAGCAGTACCTGGGGGCTACCGCTCAATGAGCAGTTCTTC
>.|TRBJ2-2|TRBV4-2|.
CASSQDVAANTGELFF
TGTGCCAGCAGCCAAGATGTAGCAGCGAACACCGGGGAGCTGTTTTTT
>.|TRBJ1-2|TRBV18|.
CASSRDVSSNYGYTF
TGTGCCAGCTCACGGGATGTTTCGTCAAACTATGGCTACACCTTC
>.|TRBJ2-5|TRBV11-3|TRBD2
CASSTRTSLETQYF
TGTGCCAGCAGCACCCGGACTAGCTTGGAGACCCAGTACTTC
>.|TRBJ2-3|TRBV5-1|TRBD2
CASSAGLAGKDTQYF
TGCGCCAGCAGCGCCGGACTAGCGGGAAAGGATACGCAGTATTTT
>.|TRBJ2-2|TRBV30|TRBD1
CAWSARALGGRELFF
TGTGCCTGGAGTGCCCGGGCTCTAGGGGGCCGGGAGCTGTTTTTT
>.|TRBJ2-2|TRBV7-3|.
CASSFGGELFF
TGTGCCAGCAGCTTCGGCGGGGAGCTGTTTTTT
>.|TRBJ1-2|TRBV6-1|TRBD1
CASSGRTGVGYTF
TGTGCCAGCAGTGGCCGGACAGGGGTGGGCTACACCTTC
>.|TRBJ2-1|TRBV9|.
CASSVRSYNEQFF
TGTGCCAGCAGCGTACGCAGCTACAATGAGCAGTTCTTC
>.|TRBJ2-2|TRBV6-9|.
CATTWGRRGTGELFF
TGTGCCACCACCTGGGGACGCCGGGGCACCGGGGAGCTGTTTTTT
>.|TRBJ2-2|TRBV6-5|.
CASRSYTGELFF
TGTGCCAGCAGGAGCTACACCGGGGAGCTGTTTTTT
>.|TRBJ2-7|TRBV6-5|TRBD1
CASRRTGALDEQYF
TGTGCCAGCAGGAGGACAGGGGCACTCGACGAGCAGTACTTC
>.|TRBJ2-1|TRBV2|TRBD2
CASSEAILLADNEQFF
TGTGCCAGCAGTGAAGCCATTTTACTAGCGGACAATGAGCAGTTCTTC
>.|TRBJ1-2|TRBV7-2|TRBD1
CASSPRQGFRGYTF
TGTGCCAGCAGCCCTCGACAGGGTTTTCGGGGCTACACCTTC
>.|TRBJ2-7|TRBV9|.
CASSVAMGGGIYEQYF
TGTGCCAGCAGCGTAGCAATGGGTGGGGGGATCTACGAGCAGTACTTC
>.|TRBJ1-3|TRBV18|.
CASSPTVNSGNTIYF
TGTGCCAGCTCACCGACAGTAAACTCTGGAAACACCATATATTTT
>.|TRBJ2-2|TRBV4-2|.
CASSQARGGRTNTGELFF
TGTGCCAGCAGCCAAGCCAGAGGGGGACGGACGAACACCGGGGAGCTGTTTTTT
>.|TRBJ1-2|TRBV6-1|.
CASSDGSRYGYTF
TGTGCCAGCAGTGACGGGTCGAGGTATGGCTACACCTTC
>.|TRBJ2-1|TRBV27|TRBD1
CASSRDRVAPEQFF
TGTGCCAGCAGTCGGGACAGGGTTGCGCCTGAGCAGTTCTTC
>.|TRBJ2-1|TRBV4-2|.
CASSQDRGAYNEQFF
TGTGCCAGCAGCCAAGATAGGGGTGCCTACAATGAGCAGTTCTTC
>few|TRBJ1-2|TRBV5-1|.
CASSLAPGEAGGYTF
TGCGCCAGCAGCTTGGCCCCAGGGGAGGCGGGTGGCTACACCTTC
>.|TRBJ1-1|TRBV20-1|.
CSARVVYEAFF
TGCAGTGCTAGAGTGGTGTATGAAGCTTTCTTT
>once|TRBJ1-2|TRBV18|TRBD1
CASSPRQGPPEGYTF
TGTGCCAGCTCACCGAGACAGGGGCCTCCTGAGGGCTACACCTTC
>.|TRBJ1-5|TRBV7-2|.
CASTGAGQPQHF
TGTGCCAGCACTGGGGCAGGGCAGCCCCAGCATTTT
>.|TRBJ1-2|TRBV19|.
CASSRTRSANLGYTF
TGTGCCAGTAGTCGGACGCGGAGCGCGAATTTAGGCTACACCTTC
>.|TRBJ1-5|TRBV6-1|.
CASMVQENQPQHF
TGTGCCAGCATGGTGCAGGAAAATCAGCCCCAGCATTTT
>.|TRBJ2-3|TRBV30|.
CAWSLTGGSVDTQYF
TGTGCCTGGAGTTTGACCGGGGGTTCAGTAGATACGCAGTATTTT
>.|TRBJ1-4|TRBV5-1|TRBD1
CASSSDRVAEKLFF
TGCGCCAGCAGCTCGGACAGGGTGGCTGAAAAACTGTTTTTT